The 3 T cell receptor beta chains listed next were all sequenced from one sample in a study of cytomegalovirus exposure and HLA in healthy donors. Primers: 60 Vbeta forward and 13 Jbeta reverse. Generated by immunoSEQ multiplex PCR, the TCRdb table keeps only in-frame clones and is missing some. The sample contains 150,000 or so clones, 60% to 75% of which appear only once. Specimen: PBMCs. The receptors originated from a man aged 25 to 45 in good health and CMV-seronegative.

The chain links TRBV18 to TRBJ2-7; TRBD2 matches at 7 bases. The CDR3 is 12 amino acids. Trimming took 3 bases from V and 6 from J; bases not matched to a gene: 2. Germline CDR1 is KGHSH and CDR2 is LQKENI. The CDR3 nucleotides read TGTGCCAGCTCACCCACTAGCGTCGAGCAGTACTTC. Amino acid sequence: CASSPTSVEQYF.

The chain links TRBV9 to TRBJ2-7; 8 positions match TRBD2. Germline V CDR1 and CDR2: SGDLS, YYNGEE. CDR3 length equals 14 residues. V lost 0 bases and J lost 10; bases outside the gene matches: 9. The CDR3 loop reads CASSVEWTSSVQYF. The CDR3 DNA is TGTGCCAGCAGCGTAGAATGGACTAGCTCGGTTCAGTACTTC.

This clone turned up a few times. The chain has TRBV12-2 and TRBJ1-1; TRBD1, the table's D call, was not compared with the DNA. TRBV12-2 is a listed pseudogene. The CDR3 consists of 14 residues. This CDR3 is CASRPRGAGGRTFF. The DNA of the CDR3 is TGTGCAAGTCGACCCCGAGGGGCAGGGGGACGAACTTTCTTT.